Following are 16 T cell receptor beta chains from one sample sequenced in a study of blood T cell repertoires in COVID-19 (dated by TCRdb to 2019 to 2021). Library method: the immunoSEQ multiplex PCR assay. In its TCRdb copy, this immuneACCESS table keeps in-frame sequences only and misses some clones. Where compared with another copy, unresolved V genes explain less than half of these, and the others have no known cause. This sample holds about 200,000 clones; 85% were observed only once. The ten largest account for approximately 18% of the sample. The material sequenced was PBMCs or T cells enriched from blood (not recorded which). Every receptor here comes from a middle-aged man who had recovered from COVID-19.

The chain links TRBV11-1 to TRBJ2-1; 7 bases align to TRBD2. V was pared by 7 bases and J by 6 bases, with 9 bases of the junction left unmatched. The CDR3 has 14 residues. Germline V gene sequence: CDR1 SGHAT, CDR2 FQDESV (reference sequence). The CDR3, as DNA: TGTGCCAGCACCAAAGCGGGAACGGTCAATGAGCAGTTCTTC. As protein: CASTKAGTVNEQFF.

A few counts support this clone. The rearrangement uses TRBV7-9 and TRBJ1-3, with TRBD1 matching 9 bases. This CDR3 contains 16 residues. Germline loops: CDR1 SEHNR, CDR2 FQNEAQ (reference sequence). The J segment lost 9 bases and the V segment lost 3 bases, leaving 12 bases of the junction unmatched. The chain's CDR3 is CASSFAQGAPVVTIYF. For the CDR3, the DNA is TGTGCCAGCAGCTTCGCACAGGGGGCTCCGGTTGTCACCATATATTTT.

V and J are TRBV6-5 and TRBJ1-1, with D maybe TRBD1 (5 bases). Per the germline V gene, CDR1 is MNHEY and CDR2 is SVGAGI. This CDR3 region has 11 residues. V was shortened by 6 bases and J by 13 bases, with 15 bases between the two germline ends. CDR3 nucleotides: TGTGCCAGCAGCCAGGGAGGGGATGATTTCTTT. It is translated as CASSQGGDDFF.

V and J are TRBV13 and TRBJ1-3, with D unresolved. CDR1 is PRHDT and CDR2 is FYEKMQ in the germline V gene (reference sequence). The germline V and J ends were trimmed by 3 bases and 0 bases, with 6 bases remaining between them. This CDR3 comprises 14 residues. CDR3 loop: CASSLVYSGNTIYF. CDR3 bases: TGTGCCAGCAGCTTGGTCTACTCTGGAAACACCATATATTTT.

J is TRBJ2-5 and V is TRBV5-1; 9 nucleotides agree with TRBD2. Germline V gene lookup returns CDR1 SGHRS and CDR2 YFSETQ. The CDR3 has 16 residues. V lost 4 bases and J lost 4; bases outside the gene matches: 11. CDR3 in DNA: TGCGCCAGCAGCCCTGGGGACAGCGGGAGGAGAGAGACCCAGTACTTC. Its translation is CASSPGDSGRRETQYF.

The CDR3 here is CASSPQYMNTEAFF. CDR3 sequence (DNA): TGTGCCAGCAGCCCACAATACATGAACACTGAAGCTTTCTTT. The J gene is TRBJ1-1, the V gene TRBV11-1; D remains unclear. In germline, CDR1 is SGHAT, CDR2 FQDESV (reference sequence). Trimming took 5 bases from V and 0 from J, leaving 10 bases between them. The CDR3 contains 14 residues.

This clone was detected once. This chain connects TRBV5-1 to TRBJ2-6, with 10 bases identical to TRBD2. CDR3 length equals 17 residues. Germline V gene sequence: CDR1 SGHRS, CDR2 YFSETQ. Trimming took 4 bases from V and 2 from J; bases not matched to a gene: 6. CDR3 sequence: CASSPLAGRAGANVLTF. Here the CDR3 DNA reads TGCGCCAGCAGCCCACTAGCGGGGAGGGCTGGGGCCAACGTCCTGACTTTC.

The sample holds a few counts of this clone. The chain joins TRBV18 to TRBJ2-2; D is possibly TRBD2 (6 bases). CDR3 length equals 18 residues. The germline V and J ends were trimmed by 0 bases and 1 base, with 15 bases remaining between them. Germline-derived CDR1 and CDR2 are KGHSH and LQKENI. The CDR3 DNA reads as TGTGCCAGCTCACCACCAAACAGTCGGGGGATGAACACCGGGGAGCTGTTTTTT. Translated: CASSPPNSRGMNTGELFF.

This sequence joins TRBV9 and TRBJ2-7, with 10 positions matching TRBD2. V gave up 2 bases and J gave up 6 bases; unmatched junction bases: 11. This CDR3 spans 16 amino acids. Germline CDR1 reads SGDLS; CDR2 reads YYNGEE. The chain's CDR3 is CASSVGSPSGSREQYF. The CDR3 DNA follows: TGTGCCAGCAGCGTGGGCAGCCCTAGCGGGAGTCGCGAGCAGTACTTC.

CDR3 sequence: CAISEAWTGVNQPQHF. Written as DNA, the CDR3 is TGTGCCATCAGTGAGGCCTGGACAGGGGTTAATCAGCCCCAGCATTTT. V usage is TRBV10-3 and J usage is TRBJ1-5; 9 positions agree with TRBD1. V was pared by 2 bases and J by 4 bases, with 6 bases of the junction left unmatched. There are 16 residues in the CDR3. Germline V CDR1 and CDR2: ENHRY, SYGVKD.

The chain is built from TRBV15 and TRBJ2-7; TRBD2 matches 10 bases. The CDR3 has 15 amino acids. Per germline, CDR1 LNHNV and CDR2 YYDKDF (reference sequence). Trimming removed 4 bases from V and 5 bases from J; junction bases left unmatched: 8. The CDR3 DNA is TGTGCCACCAGCATGATAGCGGGGACTAGCGACGAGCAGTACTTC. Amino acid sequence: CATSMIAGTSDEQYF.

V and J are TRBV21-1 and TRBJ1-5; the table's D call TRBD1 went unverified against the DNA. TRBV21-1 is deemed a pseudogene. The CDR3 is 22 amino acids. DNA of the CDR3: TGTGCCAGCAGCAAAGCGCTCCCAGAACCCCCCCGGGATAGACAGGGCAATCAGCCCCAGCATTTT. It is translated as CASSKALPEPPRDRQGNQPQHF.

The chain combines TRBV7-7 with TRBJ1-4; possibly TRBD1 for D (5 bases). CDR1 SSHAT and CDR2 FNYEAQ come from the germline V gene (reference sequence). There are 13 residues in the CDR3. Here the CDR3 reads CASSAGTNEKLFF. The CDR3 nucleotides read TGTGCTAGCTCGGCAGGGACTAATGAAAAACTGTTTTTT.

The chain joins TRBV6-1 to TRBJ2-1; no clear D gene. The CDR3 totals 15 residues. V lost 2 bases and J lost 1, with 9 bases in between. Germline V CDR1 and CDR2: MNHNS, SASEGT. This chain's CDR3 is CASSEKTGSYNEQFF. CDR3 DNA sequence: TGTGCCAGCAGTGAAAAAACCGGGTCCTACAATGAGCAGTTCTTC.

The rearrangement joins TRBV25-1 to TRBJ2-7, with 8 bases lining up with TRBD1. The germline CDR1 and CDR2 sequences are MGHDK and SYGVNS. The CDR3 is made up of 14 amino acids. Trimming took 6 bases from V and 4 from J; bases not matched to a gene: 8. Written as DNA, the CDR3 is TGTGCCAGCAGCGGGGACAGGCTATTTTACGAGCAGTACTTC. Its protein is CASSGDRLFYEQYF.

This chain links TRBV7-2 with TRBJ1-4; tentative D call: TRBD1 (6 bases). Between the trimmed V and J ends, which lost 1 base and 4 bases, there was a span of 10 bases. Germline V gene lookup returns CDR1 SGHTA and CDR2 FQGNSA. The CDR3 covers 15 residues. The CDR3: CASSLGQGRNEKLFF. CDR3 coding DNA: TGTGCCAGCAGCTTAGGTCAGGGGCGTAATGAAAAACTGTTTTTT.